These T cell receptor beta chains were read from a single sample in a study of blood T cells in healthy people across ages. TCRdb ran MiXCR on the 5' RACE reads and lists one entry per CDR3 protein. The sample includes roughly 1.5 million distinct CDR3 sequences, 35% to 45% of them seen just once. Sequencing was performed on blood. The receptors were gathered from a woman aged 18-29 years in good health. Both conserved end residues are part of each CDR3. A D gene is named only where the DNA matches it firmly. Clone size is given for some rows only: seen once, a few or many times, or a class if the clone is expanded.

d_call: NA
v_call: TRBV6-1
j_call: TRBJ2-6
clone_size: NA
cdr3_aa: CASRNGGSGANVLTF
cdr3_nt: TGTGCCAGCAGGAATGGGGGGTCTGGGGCCAACGTCCTGACTTTC

d_call: TRBD1
v_call: TRBV20-1
j_call: TRBJ1-2
clone_size: few
cdr3_aa: CSARDLTGQEGLANYGYTF
cdr3_nt: TGCAGTGCTAGAGATCTAACCGGACAGGAGGGGTTAGCTAACTATGGCTACACCTTC

d_call: NA
v_call: TRBV7-8
j_call: TRBJ2-1
clone_size: few
cdr3_aa: CASNTQVYNEQFF
cdr3_nt: TGTGCCAGCAACACACAGGTGTACAATGAGCAGTTCTTC

d_call: NA
v_call: TRBV27
j_call: TRBJ2-3
clone_size: few
cdr3_aa: CASSSGMADTQYF
cdr3_nt: TGTGCCAGCAGTTCAGGGATGGCAGATACGCAGTATTTT

d_call: NA
v_call: TRBV6-5
j_call: TRBJ2-1
clone_size: NA
cdr3_aa: CASSSDQGDNEQFF
cdr3_nt: TGTGCCAGCAGTTCCGACCAAGGGGACAATGAGCAGTTCTTC

d_call: TRBD1
v_call: TRBV10-2
j_call: TRBJ1-2
clone_size: many
cdr3_aa: CASSVRQGPQPNYGYTF
cdr3_nt: TGCGCCAGCAGTGTACGACAGGGCCCTCAGCCTAACTATGGCTACACCTTC

d_call: NA
v_call: TRBV7-9
j_call: TRBJ2-3
clone_size: few
cdr3_aa: CASSRRNTDTQYF
cdr3_nt: TGTGCCAGCAGCCGACGAAACACAGATACGCAGTATTTT

d_call: NA
v_call: TRBV15
j_call: TRBJ2-7
clone_size: NA
cdr3_aa: CATSRLAGIDNEQYF
cdr3_nt: TGTGCCACCAGCAGACTGGCAGGGATTGACAATGAGCAGTACTTC

d_call: TRBD1
v_call: TRBV20-1
j_call: TRBJ2-5
clone_size: NA
cdr3_aa: CSAYRGIQETQYF
cdr3_nt: TGCAGTGCTTACAGGGGGATACAAGAGACCCAGTACTTC

d_call: NA
v_call: TRBV20-1
j_call: TRBJ1-2
clone_size: NA
cdr3_aa: CSARASAGYGYTF
cdr3_nt: TGCAGTGCTAGAGCGTCGGCGGGCTATGGCTACACCTTC

d_call: NA
v_call: TRBV2
j_call: TRBJ2-6
clone_size: few
cdr3_aa: CATGPGANVLTF
cdr3_nt: TGTGCCACCGGGCCTGGGGCCAACGTCCTGACTTTC

d_call: NA
v_call: TRBV9
j_call: TRBJ2-2
clone_size: NA
cdr3_aa: CASSAHQGLGHTGELFF
cdr3_nt: TGTGCCAGCAGCGCCCATCAGGGGCTGGGGCACACCGGGGAGCTGTTTTTT

d_call: NA
v_call: TRBV4-1
j_call: TRBJ1-2
clone_size: many
cdr3_aa: CASSHGENYGYTF
cdr3_nt: TGCGCCAGCAGCCACGGGGAAAACTATGGCTACACCTTC

d_call: NA
v_call: TRBV20-1
j_call: TRBJ1-2
clone_size: NA
cdr3_aa: CSARVSLGLYTF
cdr3_nt: TGCAGTGCTAGAGTGTCTCTCGGTCTCTACACCTTC

d_call: TRBD2
v_call: TRBV11-3
j_call: TRBJ2-1
clone_size: NA
cdr3_aa: CASNLILAGEVGDEQFF
cdr3_nt: TGTGCCAGCAACTTAATACTAGCGGGAGAAGTGGGCGATGAGCAGTTCTTC

d_call: NA
v_call: TRBV2
j_call: TRBJ2-2
clone_size: once
cdr3_aa: CASSEVGSGELFF
cdr3_nt: TGTGCCAGCAGTGAAGTTGGGTCCGGGGAGCTGTTTTTT

d_call: NA
v_call: TRBV9
j_call: TRBJ1-1
clone_size: NA
cdr3_aa: CARITHWGNTEAFF
cdr3_nt: TGTGCCAGAATAACTCATTGGGGGAACACTGAAGCTTTCTTT